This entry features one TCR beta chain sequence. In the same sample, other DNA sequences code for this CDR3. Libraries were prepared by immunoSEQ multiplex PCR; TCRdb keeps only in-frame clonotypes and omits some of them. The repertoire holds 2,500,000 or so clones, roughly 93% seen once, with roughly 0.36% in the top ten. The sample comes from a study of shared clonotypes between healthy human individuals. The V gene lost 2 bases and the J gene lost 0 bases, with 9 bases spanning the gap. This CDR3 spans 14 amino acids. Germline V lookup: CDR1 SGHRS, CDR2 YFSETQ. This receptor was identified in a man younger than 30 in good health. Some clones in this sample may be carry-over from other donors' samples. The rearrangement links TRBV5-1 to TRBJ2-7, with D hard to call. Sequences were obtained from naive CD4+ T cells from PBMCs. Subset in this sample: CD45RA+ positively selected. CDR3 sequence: CASSFIPSSYEQYF. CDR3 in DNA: TGCGCCAGCAGCTTTATCCCGAGCTCCTACGAGCAGTACTTC.